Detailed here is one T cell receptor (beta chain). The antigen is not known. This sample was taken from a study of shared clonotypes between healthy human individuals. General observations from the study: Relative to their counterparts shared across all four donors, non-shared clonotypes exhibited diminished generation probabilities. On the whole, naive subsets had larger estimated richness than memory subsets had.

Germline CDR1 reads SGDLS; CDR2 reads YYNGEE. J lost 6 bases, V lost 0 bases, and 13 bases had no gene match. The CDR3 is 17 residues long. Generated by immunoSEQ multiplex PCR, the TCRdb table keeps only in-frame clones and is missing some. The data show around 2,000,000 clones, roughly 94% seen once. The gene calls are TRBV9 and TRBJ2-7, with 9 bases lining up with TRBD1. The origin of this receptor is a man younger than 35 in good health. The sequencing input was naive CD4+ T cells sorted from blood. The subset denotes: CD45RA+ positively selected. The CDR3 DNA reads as TGTGCCAGCAGCGTAGGGGCTGAGGGGACAGGGCCTGGCGAGCAGTACTTC. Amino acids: CASSVGAEGTGPGEQYF.